These T cell receptor beta chains were read from a single sample in a study of blood T cells in healthy people across ages. One entry per CDR3 protein, called by TCRdb with MiXCR from the 5' RACE reads. The sample records 580,000 or so distinct CDR3 sequences, around 48% being singletons. Sequenced input: blood. These receptors came from a man older than 75 in good health. Each CDR3 is given with its conserved first and last residue. Each record gives: clone size, V gene, J gene, CDR3 protein. Part of the rows lack a size; the others show once, few, many or a class for expanded clones.

.	TRBV9	TRBJ2-1	CASSHSNRNNEQFF
few	TRBV7-3	TRBJ1-6	CASSFGRQGSPLHF
few	TRBV24-1	TRBJ2-3	CATGGPSTDTQYF
.	TRBV20-1	TRBJ2-7	CSARWLAYEQYF
few	TRBV7-9	TRBJ2-5	CASSLGQGKQETQYF
.	TRBV2	TRBJ2-5	CASSANPGVRETQYF
once	TRBV20-1	TRBJ2-1	CSADSGTADNEQFF
few	TRBV11-2	TRBJ2-7	CASSPGRVGPLFYEQYF
.	TRBV6-5	.	CASSFQGSGILSYNEQYF
.	TRBV7-2	TRBJ2-3	CASSPSGTSTDTQYF
once	TRBV7-2	TRBJ2-7	CASSRTSGVSSSYEQYF
.	TRBV7-2	TRBJ1-5	CASSLMWPGTGVNQPQHF
few	TRBV20-1	TRBJ2-1	CSASFETRNEQFF
few	TRBV6-2/TRBV6-3	TRBJ2-1	CASSYGTGGVYSSYNEQFF
few	TRBV6-2/TRBV6-3	TRBJ2-7	CASSYLGRGNEQYF
.	TRBV5-1	TRBJ2-7	CASSRLEGPRAYEQYF
.	TRBV11-2	TRBJ2-3	CASSFSGGWTDTQYF
.	TRBV12-3/TRBV12-4	TRBJ2-1	CASSPGAGRGEQFF
few	TRBV20-1	TRBJ2-7	CSARAVAEQYF
.	TRBV5-1	TRBJ2-3	CASSFRDKRTDTQYF
few	TRBV6-6	TRBJ1-2	CASSYSSGDGYTF
few	TRBV5-1	TRBJ2-1	CASSRVAGGRNEQFF
.	TRBV2	TRBJ2-7	CAGRGGSEGVYEQYF
.	TRBV6-5	TRBJ2-2	CANSGETGGTEKLFF
few	TRBV7-3	TRBJ2-1	CASGTHGTGPYTEQFF
.	TRBV10-3	TRBJ1-6	CASRTFDNSPLHF
.	TRBV7-2	TRBJ2-1	CASSLAPSGPYNEQFF
.	TRBV5-6	TRBJ1-2	CASSSGFGYGYTF
.	TRBV20-1	TRBJ2-7	CSARDPLAGTYEQYF
.	TRBV4-1	TRBJ2-2	CASSPRDRGYAGELFF
once	TRBV27	TRBJ2-3	CASSFLRGSAGTDTQYF
few	TRBV3-1	TRBJ2-3	CASSQDRTFFDTQYF
few	TRBV5-5	TRBJ1-1	CASSLGLGTTEAFF
.	TRBV12-3/TRBV12-4	TRBJ1-4	CASRTNPATNEKLFF
.	TRBV7-2	TRBJ2-7	CASTTDRGAYEQYF
few	TRBV3-1	TRBJ1-2	CASSRTFGARLNYGYTF
.	TRBV3-1	.	CASSRAGQFYEQYF
few	TRBV6-1	TRBJ2-7	CASSTRDGSSYEQYF
.	TRBV7-3	TRBJ2-1	CASSLVQGAHEQFF
few	TRBV20-1	TRBJ1-5	CSAGQRVEGNQPQHF
.	TRBV6-2/TRBV6-3	TRBJ2-3	CASSYADWKGTDTQYF
.	TRBV11-2	TRBJ2-3	CASSDRLAGAGDTQYF
.	TRBV20-1	TRBJ2-3	CSARGRDTYRTSTDTQYF
.	TRBV12-3/TRBV12-4	TRBJ2-5	CASSLRSSGLASNEQYF
.	TRBV3-1	TRBJ2-5	CASSQDPRLGEQYF
.	TRBV6-2/TRBV6-3	TRBJ1-2	CASKGERNYGYTF
.	TRBV5-1	TRBJ1-2	CASSFTGLDYGYTF
few	TRBV7-2	TRBJ2-3	CASSRNEIAGSDTQYF
.	TRBV3-1	TRBJ2-7	CASSHGTGDNEQYF
.	TRBV7-2	TRBJ2-3	CASRPQSGSTDTQYF
.	TRBV7-2	TRBJ1-2	CASSLARTPNYGYTF
few	TRBV12-3/TRBV12-4	TRBJ1-1	CASTPQGGMTFF
.	TRBV4-3	TRBJ2-7	CASSHGLAGVNEQYF
.	TRBV2	.	CASSLQGPVGETQYF
few	TRBV7-9	TRBJ2-4	CASSPTTGEGIQYF
once	TRBV7-2	TRBJ2-7	CASSLGTGGTEQYF
.	TRBV20-1	.	CSARDQQGMQTQYF
.	TRBV6-2/TRBV6-3	TRBJ1-1	CASSFDTRNTEAFF
many	TRBV29-1	TRBJ2-1	CSVTQGGDNEQFF